The clone carrying this TCR beta chain occurred a few times. Its antigen is still unknown. The authors extracted RNA and reverse transcribed it into cDNA as the sequencing template. Sequencing used immunoSEQ multiplex PCR; TCRdb keeps in-frame clones, though not all of them. The table includes roughly 73,000 clones, 29% detected once. This sample stems from a study of CD8+ T cells in alopecia areata. Whole-study results and caveats: Tofacitinib significantly brought down scalp clonality and expanded CD8+ clones among top 100. Lesional scalp, especially alopecia totalis/universalis, showed higher clonality than normal scalp.

Treatment: oral pan-JAK inhibitor, 5-10 mg twice daily. Both peripheral blood and punch biopsies of lesional scalp skin were obtained from patients who had alopecia areata. This CDR3 is 13 amino acids long. The V end lost 4 bases, the J end lost 5 bases, and 12 bases lay between the germline ends. Per germline, CDR1 MNHEY and CDR2 SMNVEV (reference sequence). Specimen: CD8+ T cells sorted from blood, collected at week 4, from a patient treated with tofacitinib. The TCR sequence derives from a human donor with alopecia areata. The chain has TRBV27 and TRBJ2-7; a weak D match, TRBD1 (5 bases). CDR3 region: CASSWAGLNEQYF. The CDR3, as DNA: TGTGCCAGCAGTTGGGCAGGGTTGAACGAGCAGTACTTC.